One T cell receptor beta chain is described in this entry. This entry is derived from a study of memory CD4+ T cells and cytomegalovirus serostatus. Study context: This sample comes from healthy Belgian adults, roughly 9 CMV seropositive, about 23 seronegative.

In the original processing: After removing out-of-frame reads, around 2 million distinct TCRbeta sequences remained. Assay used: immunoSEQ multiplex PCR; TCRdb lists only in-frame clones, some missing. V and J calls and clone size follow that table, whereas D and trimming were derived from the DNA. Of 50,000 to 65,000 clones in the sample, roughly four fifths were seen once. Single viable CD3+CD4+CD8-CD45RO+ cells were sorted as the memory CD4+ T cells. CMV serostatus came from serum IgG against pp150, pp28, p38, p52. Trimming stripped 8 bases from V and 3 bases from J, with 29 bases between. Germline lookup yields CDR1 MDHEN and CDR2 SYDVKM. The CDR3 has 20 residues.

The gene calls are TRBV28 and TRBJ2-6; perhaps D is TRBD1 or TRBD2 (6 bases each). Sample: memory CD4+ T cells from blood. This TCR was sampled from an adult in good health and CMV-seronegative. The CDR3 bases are TGTGCCAGCCTAAGCATCTGGCGGGACACAAGGGTTGGTGGGGCCAACGTCCTGACTTTC. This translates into CASLSIWRDTRVGGANVLTF.